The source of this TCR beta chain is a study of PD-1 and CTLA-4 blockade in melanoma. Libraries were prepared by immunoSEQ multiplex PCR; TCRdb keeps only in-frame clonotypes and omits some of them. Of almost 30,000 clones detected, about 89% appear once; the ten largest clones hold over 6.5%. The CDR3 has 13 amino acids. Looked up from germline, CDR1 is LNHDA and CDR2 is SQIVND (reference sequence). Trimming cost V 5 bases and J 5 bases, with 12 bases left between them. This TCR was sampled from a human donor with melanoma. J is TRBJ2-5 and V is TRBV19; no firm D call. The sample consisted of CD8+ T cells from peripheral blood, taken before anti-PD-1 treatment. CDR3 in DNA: TGTGCCAGTAGTCCCCGCTCTGCGGAGACCCAGTACTTC. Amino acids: CASSPRSAETQYF.